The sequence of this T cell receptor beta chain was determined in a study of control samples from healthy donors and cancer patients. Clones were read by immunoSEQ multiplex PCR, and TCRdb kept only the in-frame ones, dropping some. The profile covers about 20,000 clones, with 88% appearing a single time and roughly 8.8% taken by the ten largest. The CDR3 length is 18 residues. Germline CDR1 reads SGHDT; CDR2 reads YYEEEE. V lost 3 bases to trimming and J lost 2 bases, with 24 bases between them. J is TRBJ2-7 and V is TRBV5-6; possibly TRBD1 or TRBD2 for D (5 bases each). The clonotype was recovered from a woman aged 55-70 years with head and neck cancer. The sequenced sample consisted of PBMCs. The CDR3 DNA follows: TGTGCCAGCAGCTCTGAGGCAACGGGTTGGGACGTTGCCTACGAGCAGTACTTC. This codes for CASSSEATGWDVAYEQYF.